These 23 T cell receptor beta chains originate from one sample sequenced in a study of post-analysis software for immune sequencing data. Study-level results: Controls showed lower frequencies than patients for five TRBV segments, and TRBV5-6, TRBV5-1 and TRBV20-1 were among these.

Included in the TCR beta cDNA libraries were unique molecular identifiers. TCRdb re-called the PCR reads with MiXCR, one entry per CDR3 protein. There are roughly 540,000 distinct CDR3 sequences in the sample; under 40% occur only once, and roughly 6% lies in the top ten. These receptors lack a known antigen. The material sequenced was blood. All receptors derive from a girl between 2 and 17 years old with multiple sclerosis.

The rearrangement links TRBV6-5 to TRBJ2-5; D is unclear. CDR1 is MNHEY, CDR2 SVGAGI, per germline. The V end was cut by 6 bases, the J end by 1 base, with 12 bases between. The CDR3 consists of 14 residues. CDR3 sequence: CASSRGRIQETQYF. CDR3 DNA sequence: TGTGCCAGCAGCCGAGGACGGATCCAAGAGACCCAGTACTTC.

V gene TRBV12-3 or TRBV12-4 combines with J gene TRBJ2-3, with TRBD2 matching 9 bases. The J segment lost 2 bases and the V segment lost 7 bases, leaving 7 bases of the junction unmatched. This CDR3 has 15 amino acids. The CDR3 region is CASTLAGALTDTQYF. The CDR3, as DNA: TGTGCCAGCACCTTAGCGGGGGCCCTCACAGATACGCAGTATTTT.

This clonotype came up a few times. The CDR3 region is CASSQTSGGGSTDTQYF. CDR3 bases: TGTGCCAGCAGCCAAACTAGCGGGGGGGGGAGCACAGATACGCAGTATTTT. This chain uses TRBV4-2 with TRBJ2-3; 13 bases line up with TRBD2. J was trimmed by 0 bases and V by 2 bases; bases with no gene match: 2. The CDR3 sequence is 17 residues long. Germline V lookup: CDR1 LGHNA, CDR2 YNFKEQ.

On this clonotype itself: An end of the junction differs from the germline gene, which may be a read error. This chain links TRBV5-1 with TRBJ2-1; 7 bases map to TRBD1. Per germline, CDR1 SGHRS and CDR2 YFSETQ. CDR3 length equals 15 residues. CDR3: CPSSLWQGVNNEQFF. In DNA, the CDR3 is TGCCCCAGCAGCTTATGGCAGGGGGTTAACAATGAGCAGTTCTTC.

This rearrangement joins TRBV19 to TRBJ2-1; D tentatively reads TRBD1 or TRBD2 (5 bases each). The CDR3 is 12 amino acids. Trimming left V 5 bases short and J 10 bases short, with 12 bases between. The germline gives CDR1 LNHDA, CDR2 SQIVND (reference sequence). In nucleotides, the CDR3 is TGTGCCAGTAGTTCAAAGAGGGGCGAGCAGTTCTTC. As protein: CASSSKRGEQFF.

This clonotype has a count of ten or more. The genes are TRBV10-3 and TRBJ1-2; 7 positions agree with TRBD1. The V and J ends lost 6 bases and 3 bases, in that order; junction bases with no gene match: 7. The CDR3 has 14 amino acids. Germline-derived CDR1 and CDR2 are ENHRY and SYGVKD. The CDR3 DNA is TGTGCCATCAGACCCCTCGGGACAGACTATGGCTACACCTTC. Its translation is CAIRPLGTDYGYTF.

This clonotype came up a few times. The chain has TRBV12-5 and TRBJ2-7, with D unresolved. CDR3 length: 16 residues. V was clipped by 0 bases and J by 5 bases, with 17 bases between them. The germline V gene encodes CDR1 LGHNT and CDR2 FRNRAP. In DNA form, the CDR3 reads TGTGCTAGTGGTTTGGTAAAGTCGGTGGGTGTCCACGAGCAGTACTTC. Translation gives CASGLVKSVGVHEQYF.

The chain joins TRBV20-1 to TRBJ1-2; 8 positions match TRBD1. Germline assignment: CDR1 DFQATT and CDR2 SNEGSKA (reference sequence). V lost 0 bases, J lost 5 bases, and 8 bases stayed unmatched. The CDR3 has 15 residues. In DNA form, the CDR3 reads TGCAGTGCTAGAGATGGCGGACAGGGAACGTATGGCTACACCTTC. It yields the protein CSARDGGQGTYGYTF.

The J gene is TRBJ2-1, the V gene TRBV12-3 or TRBV12-4; tentatively, D is TRBD2 (7 bases). The CDR3 spans 14 residues. The V end lost 6 bases, the J end lost 1 base, and 10 bases lay between the germline ends. The CDR3 loop is CASRKGGSYNEQFF. The DNA of the CDR3 is TGTGCCAGCAGGAAGGGGGGGTCCTACAATGAGCAGTTCTTC.

This rearrangement joins TRBV5-1 to TRBJ2-1, with 9 bases aligning to TRBD2. The CDR3 runs to 14 residues. The V gene's germline CDR1 is SGHRS and CDR2 YFSETQ. With V trimmed by 7 bases and J by 10 bases, 12 bases remained unmatched. This chain's CDR3 is CASGFGGGAGEQFF. Written as DNA, the CDR3 is TGCGCCAGCGGATTCGGCGGGGGGGCAGGAGAGCAGTTCTTC.

This chain connects TRBV6-5 to TRBJ1-6; the match to TRBD1 covers 8 bases. J gave up 7 bases and V 2 bases, and 4 bases lay outside the gene matches. CDR1 is MNHEY, CDR2 SVGAGI, per germline. The CDR3 length is 15 residues. CDR3 region: CASSYLQGANSPLHF. CDR3 in DNA: TGTGCCAGCAGTTACCTTCAGGGGGCCAATTCACCCCTCCACTTT.

V is TRBV29-1 and J is TRBJ2-3; tentatively, D is TRBD1 (5 bases). In germline, CDR1 is SQVTM, CDR2 ANQGSEA. Trimming removed 1 base from V and 5 bases from J, with 16 bases in between. The CDR3 has 15 residues. The CDR3 loop is CSVEGRAGLLDTQYF. The CDR3 nucleotides are TGCAGCGTTGAAGGACGCGCAGGGTTGTTAGATACGCAGTATTTT.

The gene calls are TRBV5-1 and TRBJ1-2; TRBD1 matches at 9 bases. Germline V gene data show CDR1 as SGHRS and CDR2 as YFSETQ. This CDR3 is built from 14 residues. V gave up 4 bases and J gave up 7 bases; unmatched junction bases: 8. DNA of the CDR3: TGCGCCAGCAGCCATCGGGACAGGGTGGCTGGCTACACCTTC. Its protein product is CASSHRDRVAGYTF.

This clonotype appeared many times. The chain uses TRBV5-4 and TRBJ2-5; D perhaps matches TRBD1 (6 bases). From germline, CDR1 is SGHNT and CDR2 YYREEE (reference sequence). The CDR3 has 14 amino acids. V lost 0 bases to trimming and J lost 2 bases, with 8 bases between them. This CDR3 is CASSLVGQQETQYF. In DNA form, the CDR3 reads TGTGCCAGCAGCTTGGTGGGACAACAAGAGACCCAGTACTTC.

The chain combines TRBV7-9 with TRBJ1-1; 7 nucleotides match TRBD1. V gave up 5 bases and J gave up 6 bases; unmatched junction bases: 9. This CDR3 is 14 amino acids long. Germline V CDR1 and CDR2: SEHNR, FQNEAQ (reference sequence). The CDR3: CASSTIQGFAEAFF. The CDR3 DNA sequence: TGTGCCAGCAGCACCATACAGGGGTTCGCTGAAGCTTTCTTT. The variable domain in full, completed from reference TRBV7-9 and TRBJ1-1, reads DTGVSQNPRHKITKRGQNVTFRCDPISEHNRLYWYRQTLGQGPEFLTYFQNEAQLEKSRLLSDRFSAERPKGSFSTLEIQRTEQGDSAMYLCASSTIQGFAEAFFGQGTRLTVV.

CDR3 region: CASSQDVRGSKNIQYF. The CDR3 DNA reads TGTGCCAGCAGCCAAGATGTGAGGGGCAGCAAAAACATTCAGTACTTC. The chain is built from TRBV3-1 and TRBJ2-4; the D gene could be TRBD1 or TRBD2 (5 bases each). From germline, CDR1 is LGHDT and CDR2 YNNKEL (reference sequence). The V and J ends lost 0 bases and 3 bases respectively, with 12 bases between them. CDR3 length: 16 amino acids.

V usage is TRBV3-1 and J usage is TRBJ2-7, with D possibly matching TRBD1 (5 bases). The V gene lost 5 bases and the J gene lost 2 bases, with 16 bases spanning the gap. The CDR3 sequence is 15 residues long. Germline CDR1 is LGHDT and CDR2 is YNNKEL (reference sequence). CDR3 protein: CASSGDSLFPYEQYF. CDR3 coding DNA: TGTGCCAGCAGCGGCGACAGCCTCTTTCCCTACGAGCAGTACTTC.

This clonotype came up a few times. This chain uses TRBV5-1 with TRBJ2-3; no clear D gene. The V gene lost 4 bases and the J gene lost 4 bases, with 22 bases spanning the gap. CDR3 length: 17 residues. Germline-derived CDR1 and CDR2 are SGHRS and YFSETQ. The CDR3, as DNA: TGCGCCAGCAGCCTCCGGGCCCCTCCAAAGTCCGCAGATACGCAGTATTTT. This translates into CASSLRAPPKSADTQYF.

This clonotype was seen only a few times. The gene calls are TRBV5-1 and TRBJ1-4; D may be TRBD1 (6 bases). Trimming removed 5 bases from V and 0 bases from J, with 8 bases in between. The CDR3 is 14 residues long. CDR1 is SGHRS, CDR2 YFSETQ, per germline. CDR3 residues: CASSRTATNEKLFF. Written as DNA, the CDR3 is TGCGCCAGCAGTCGGACAGCAACTAATGAAAAACTGTTTTTT.

This chain joins TRBV7-2 and TRBJ1-2; 7 bases are shared with TRBD1. The junction had 10 bases not matched to a gene; V was cut back by 6 bases and J by 3 bases. Per the germline V gene, CDR1 is SGHTA and CDR2 is FQGNSA. This CDR3 comprises 15 residues. The CDR3, as DNA: TGTGCCAGCAGTAGGTACGGGACAGTCGACTATGGCTACACCTTC. This codes for CASSRYGTVDYGYTF.

The chain has TRBV20-1 and TRBJ2-1; 8 positions agree with TRBD2. There are 16 residues in the CDR3. Germline CDR1 DFQATT, CDR2 SNEGSKA (reference sequence). With 0 bases clipped from V and 2 bases from J, the junction kept 6 bases outside the gene matches. For the CDR3, the DNA is TGCAGTGCTAGAGATCGGGCGGGGGGACCCTACAATGAGCAGTTCTTC. This sequence encodes CSARDRAGGPYNEQFF.

The gene calls are TRBV5-1 and TRBJ2-5; TRBD2 is a possible D gene (6 bases). The V gene's germline CDR1 is SGHRS and CDR2 YFSETQ. Trimming shortened V by 4 bases and J by 0 bases, and 10 bases separated the two germline ends. The CDR3 extends over 14 amino acids. As DNA, the CDR3 is TGCGCCAGCAGCCCAGGAGGGTACCAAGAGACCCAGTACTTC. Translation: CASSPGGYQETQYF.

This clonotype was picked up a small number of times. This rearrangement joins TRBV6-1 to TRBJ2-3, with TRBD2 identical over 9 bases. Germline CDR1 and CDR2: MNHNS and SASEGT. The CDR3 is 16 amino acids. The V segment lost 3 bases and the J segment 4 bases; nucleotides outside the gene matches: 8. The CDR3 protein is CASSDRPGLAADTQYF. DNA of the CDR3: TGTGCCAGCAGTGATCGTCCGGGACTAGCAGCAGATACGCAGTATTTT.